This T cell receptor beta chain was identified in a study of blood T cell repertoires in COVID-19. In the study overall: T cells, B-cell-depleted T cells, or PBMCs provided the cDNA or gDNA that served as material.

Grouping used clinical history reported by participants in a survey and questionnaire. The V gene end was trimmed by 0 bases and the J gene end by 4 bases; junction bases not matched to a gene: 4. The germline CDR1 and CDR2 sequences are WNHNN and SYGVQD (reference sequence). This CDR3 has 17 amino acids. Per the study methods: Cell counts per sample came from amplifying reference gene primers. Generated by immunoSEQ multiplex PCR, the TCRdb table keeps only in-frame clones and is missing some. The V and J calls and clone size come from that table; D and trimming were worked out from the DNA. This sample has around 400,000 clones; roughly 90% occur once, and the top ten carry 1.4%.

The sequence came from a woman aged 18-30 years who had been exposed to COVID-19. The rearrangement uses TRBV10-1 and TRBJ2-5; 14 bases align to TRBD2. Sequencing was performed on PBMCs or T cells enriched from blood (not recorded which). CDR3 in DNA: TGCGCCAGCAGTGAGTCGCGGGGACTAGCGGGAGTAGAGACCCAGTACTTC. This sequence encodes CASSESRGLAGVETQYF.